This T cell receptor beta chain was retrieved from a study of control samples from healthy donors and cancer patients (dated by TCRdb to the early 2020s). Via the germline V gene, CDR1 is SGHDT and CDR2 YYEEEE. Taken from cysteine to phenylalanine, the CDR3 has 15 residues. Here the CDR3 DNA is all that survives: 45 bases in frame from base 1. V loses 5 bases at its end and J loses 4 bases; junction bases beyond the gene matches: 10. Library preparation employed the immunoSEQ multiplex PCR assay. Entries here come from immuneACCESS through TCRdb and include only in-frame sequences with V and J called. Some clones fail to appear in such tables; in the studies checked, an unresolved V gene covers under half of the shortfall, and the cause of the remainder is unknown. Present in this sample are around 110,000 clones, about 94% of which were seen just once. The top ten hold less than 3.5% of the sample.

Worth noting for this clone: Its antigen is unknown. Nothing much larger sits one base from this clone, and base qualities are not available.

The TCR was taken from a man younger than 40 in good health. The rearranged chain carries TRBV5-6 and TRBJ2-7; 9 central bases correspond to TRBD1. The sample consisted of blood. The CDR3 protein is CASSLTGGGSYEQYF. The base sequence is TGTGCCAGCAGTTTGACAGGGGGTGGTTCTTACGAGCAGTACTTC. Reference TRBV5-6 and TRBJ2-7 proteins supply the regions before and after the CDR3; the full variable domain is: DAGVTQSPTHLIKTRGQQVTLRCSPKSGHDTVSWYQQALGQGPQFIFQYYEEEERQRGNFPDRFSGHQFPNYSSELNVNALLLGDSALYLCASSLTGGGSYEQYFGPGTRLTVT.